This T cell receptor (beta chain) was observed in a study of shared clonotypes between healthy human individuals. Germline V gene sequence: CDR1 SGHRS, CDR2 YFSETQ. V shed 3 bases and J 2 bases; nucleotides not matched to a gene: 8. The length of the CDR3 is 16 residues. General study results and limits: In this cohort, only blood was sampled, and tissue repertoires likely differ. Among the subsets, naive ones generally showed larger estimated richness than memory ones.

As regards this clone: What it binds is not known.

The repertoire was sequenced with immunoSEQ multiplex PCR; TCRdb's copy has only in-frame clones and lacks some. Counted here are 2,500,000 or so clones, roughly 92% occurring once; the ten biggest clones make up roughly 0.15%. This clonotype originated in a man between 18 and 29 years old in good health. The genes are TRBV5-1 and TRBJ2-3; TRBD2 agrees at 8 bases. Sequencing used naive CD4+ T cells sorted from blood. Sample subset: CD45RA+ positively selected. DNA for the CDR3: TGCGCCAGCAGCTACGGGACTAGATCTTACACAGATACGCAGTATTTT. It specifies CASSYGTRSYTDTQYF.